Reported below is one T cell receptor (beta chain). CDR3 size: 15 residues. Germline values: CDR1 SGHAT, CDR2 FQNNGV. With 5 bases clipped from V and 9 bases from J, the junction kept 13 bases outside the gene matches. Only in-frame clones appear in the TCRdb table, and some are missing; sequencing was by immunoSEQ multiplex PCR. Here the sample spans approximately 250,000 clones, more than 85% being singletons. This specimen comes from a study of blood T cell repertoires in COVID-19. Participants were aged 18 to 89 years from 20 to 30 US areas. Participant-reported clinical history was the basis for cohort assignment. All exposed participants met a person with COVID-19 within 2 weeks before entering the study.

This sequence joins TRBV11-2 and TRBJ2-1; 7 positions agree with TRBD2. The sequence was obtained from a man aged 35 to 55 who had been exposed to COVID-19. Sequencing was carried out using PBMCs or T cells enriched from blood (not recorded which). The CDR3 nucleotides are TGTGCCAGCAGCCCCTGGGACTACCTGGAGGGTGAGCAGTTCTTC. This translates into CASSPWDYLEGEQFF.